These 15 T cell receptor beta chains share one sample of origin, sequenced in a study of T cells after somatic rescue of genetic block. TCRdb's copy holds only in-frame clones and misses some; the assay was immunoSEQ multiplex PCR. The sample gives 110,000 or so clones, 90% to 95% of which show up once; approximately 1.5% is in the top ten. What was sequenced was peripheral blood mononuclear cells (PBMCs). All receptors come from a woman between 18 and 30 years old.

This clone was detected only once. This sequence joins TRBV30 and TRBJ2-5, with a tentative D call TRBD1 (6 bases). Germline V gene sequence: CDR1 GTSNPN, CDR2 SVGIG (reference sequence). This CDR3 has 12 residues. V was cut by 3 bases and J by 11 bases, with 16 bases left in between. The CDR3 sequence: CAWSNRVGEQYF. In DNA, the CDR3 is TGTGCCTGGAGCAACAGGGTCGGGGAGCAGTACTTC.

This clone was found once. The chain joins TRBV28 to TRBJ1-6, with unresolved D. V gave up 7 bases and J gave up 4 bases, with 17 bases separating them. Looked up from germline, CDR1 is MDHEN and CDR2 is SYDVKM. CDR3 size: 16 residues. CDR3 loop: CASIAGVWGYNSPLHF. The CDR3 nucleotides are TGTGCCAGCATAGCGGGTGTGTGGGGTTATAATTCACCCCTCCACTTT.

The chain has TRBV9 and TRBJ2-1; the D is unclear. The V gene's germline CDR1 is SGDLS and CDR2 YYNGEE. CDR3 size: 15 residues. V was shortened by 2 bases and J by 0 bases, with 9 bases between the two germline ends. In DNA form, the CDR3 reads TGTGCCAGCAGCGTCGGGCAGAGCTCCTACAATGAGCAGTTCTTC. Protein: CASSVGQSSYNEQFF. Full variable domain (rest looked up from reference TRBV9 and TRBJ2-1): DSGVTQTPKHLITATGQRVTLRCSPRSGDLSVYWYQQSLDQGLQFLIQYYNGEERAKGNILERFSAQQFPDLHSELNLSSLELGDSALYFCASSVGQSSYNEQFFGPGTRLTVL.

The CDR3 region has the DNA TGTGCCAGCAGCTTAGGACCTAGGACGCCGTGGGGCTACACCTTC. The encoded protein is CASSLGPRTPWGYTF. V is TRBV11-2 and J is TRBJ1-2; D is unresolved. The V gene's germline CDR1 is SGHAT and CDR2 FQNNGV. The CDR3 extends over 15 amino acids. The ends were cut back, 1 base at V and 8 bases at J, with 17 bases in the middle.

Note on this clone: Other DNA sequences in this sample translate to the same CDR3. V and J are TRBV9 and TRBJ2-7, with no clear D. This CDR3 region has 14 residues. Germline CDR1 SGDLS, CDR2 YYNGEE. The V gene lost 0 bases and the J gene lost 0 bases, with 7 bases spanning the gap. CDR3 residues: CASSVASSSYEQYF. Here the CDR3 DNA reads TGTGCCAGCAGCGTAGCCTCGTCCTCCTACGAGCAGTACTTC.

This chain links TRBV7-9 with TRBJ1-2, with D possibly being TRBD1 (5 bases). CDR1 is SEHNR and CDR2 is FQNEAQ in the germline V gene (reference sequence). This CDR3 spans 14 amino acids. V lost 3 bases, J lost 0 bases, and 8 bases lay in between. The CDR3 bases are TGTGCCAGCAGCTTTCAGGGTTCTAACTATGGCTACACCTTC. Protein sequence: CASSFQGSNYGYTF.

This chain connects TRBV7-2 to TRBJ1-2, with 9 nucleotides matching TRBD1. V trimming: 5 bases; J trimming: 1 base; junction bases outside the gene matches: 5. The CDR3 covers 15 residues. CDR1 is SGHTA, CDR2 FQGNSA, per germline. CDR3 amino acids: CASSPGTGRNYGYTF. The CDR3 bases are TGTGCCAGCAGCCCCGGGACAGGGCGTAACTATGGCTACACCTTC.

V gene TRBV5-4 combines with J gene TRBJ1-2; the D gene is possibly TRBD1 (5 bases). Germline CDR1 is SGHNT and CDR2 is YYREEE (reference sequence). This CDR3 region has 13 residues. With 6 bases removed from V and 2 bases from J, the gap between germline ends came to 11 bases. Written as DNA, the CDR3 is TGTGCCAGCACCAGCCGGGGGAACTATGGCTACACCTTC. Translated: CASTSRGNYGYTF.

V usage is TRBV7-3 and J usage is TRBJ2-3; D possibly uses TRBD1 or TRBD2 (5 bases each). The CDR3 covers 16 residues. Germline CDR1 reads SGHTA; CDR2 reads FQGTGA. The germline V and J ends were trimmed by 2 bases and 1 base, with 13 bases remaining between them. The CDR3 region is CASSLGGMGGTDTQYF. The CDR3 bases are TGTGCCAGCAGCTTAGGGGGTATGGGAGGCACAGATACGCAGTATTTT.

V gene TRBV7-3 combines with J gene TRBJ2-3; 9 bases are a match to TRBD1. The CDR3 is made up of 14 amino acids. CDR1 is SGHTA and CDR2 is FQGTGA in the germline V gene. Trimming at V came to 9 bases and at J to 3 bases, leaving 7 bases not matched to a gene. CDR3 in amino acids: CARVQGAETDTQYF. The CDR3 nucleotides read TGTGCCAGGGTACAGGGGGCCGAGACAGATACGCAGTATTTT.

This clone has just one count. The CDR3 loop reads CASSYDRGVTRSGELFF. DNA of the CDR3: TGTGCCAGCAGCTACGACAGGGGCGTTACTAGGTCCGGGGAGCTGTTTTTT. J is TRBJ2-2 and V is TRBV7-2, with 8 bases identical to TRBD1. The CDR3 consists of 17 residues. Germline CDR1 reads SGHTA; CDR2 reads FQGNSA. J lost 6 bases, V lost 4 bases, and 13 bases had no gene match. Based on the CDR3 plus reference TRBV7-2 and TRBJ2-2, the full variable domain is GAGVSQSPSNKVTEKGKDVELRCDPISGHTALYWYRQSLGQGLEFLIYFQGNSAPDKSGLPSDRFSAERTGGSVSTLTIQRTQQEDSAVYLCASSYDRGVTRSGELFFGEGSRLTVL.

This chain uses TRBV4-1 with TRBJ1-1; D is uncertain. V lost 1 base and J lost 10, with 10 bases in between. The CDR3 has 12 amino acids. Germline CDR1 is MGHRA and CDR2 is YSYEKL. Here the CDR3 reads CASSQAPNLAFF. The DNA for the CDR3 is TGCGCCAGCAGCCAAGCCCCGAACTTAGCTTTCTTT.

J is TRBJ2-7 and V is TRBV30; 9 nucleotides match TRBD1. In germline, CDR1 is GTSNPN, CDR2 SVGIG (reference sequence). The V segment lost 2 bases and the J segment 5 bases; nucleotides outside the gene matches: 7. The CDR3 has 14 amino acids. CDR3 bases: TGTGCCTGGAGTCCCGGGACAGGGTACGACGAGCAGTACTTC. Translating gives CAWSPGTGYDEQYF. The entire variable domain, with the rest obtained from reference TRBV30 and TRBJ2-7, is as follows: SQTIHQWPATLVQPVGSPLSLECTVEGTSNPNLYWYRQAAGRGLQLLFYSVGIGQISSEVPQNLSASRPQDRQFILSSKKLLLSDSGFYLCAWSPGTGYDEQYFGPGTRLTVT.

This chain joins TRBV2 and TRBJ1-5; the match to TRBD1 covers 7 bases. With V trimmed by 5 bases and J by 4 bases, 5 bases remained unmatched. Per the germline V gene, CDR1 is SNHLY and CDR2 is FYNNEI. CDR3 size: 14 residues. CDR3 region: CASSQGQSNQPQHF. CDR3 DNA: TGTGCCAGCAGTCAGGGACAGTCAAATCAGCCCCAGCATTTT. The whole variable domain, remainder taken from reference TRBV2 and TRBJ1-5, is EPEVTQTPSHQVTQMGQEVILRCVPISNHLYFYWYRQILGQKVEFLVSFYNNEISEKSEIFDDQFSVERPDGSNFTLKIRSTKLEDSAMYFCASSQGQSNQPQHFGDGTRLSIL.

The CDR3 spells CASISPGVGIRVTEAFF. For the CDR3, the DNA is TGTGCCAGCATAAGCCCGGGGGTCGGTATTAGAGTCACTGAAGCTTTCTTT. The J gene is TRBJ1-1, the V gene TRBV7-9, with a weak D call TRBD1 (5 bases). This CDR3 has 17 amino acids. Germline V CDR1 and CDR2: SEHNR, FQNEAQ (reference sequence). Trimming pared 7 bases from V and 4 bases from J, leaving 25 bases between.